These T cell receptor beta chains were read from a single sample in a study of T cell repertoires in cytomegalovirus infection. Each CDR3 protein is one row after TCRdb ran MiXCR on the reads. This sample carries more than 250,000 distinct CDR3 sequences, roughly 15% of them seen once, and the ten largest clones take roughly 8.9%. Sequencing was done on a sample of PBMCs. All receptors come from a human donor in good health (CMV status not recorded). Some clones in this sample may be carry-over from other donors' samples. CDR3s include the opening cysteine and the closing phenylalanine or tryptophan. Fields, in order: J gene, V gene, clone size, D gene, CDR3 DNA, CDR3 protein. D genes are given only for firm matches. Only part of the rows carry a size: once, few, many, or a class if the clone is expanded.

>TRBJ2-1|TRBV11-3|few|.
TGTGCCAGCAGCTTAAACCGGGGGCCGCAGTTCTTC
CASSLNRGPQFF
>TRBJ2-1|TRBV5-1|few|.
TGCGCCAGCAGCTTGGAGGTTTTCCATGAGCAGTTCTTC
CASSLEVFHEQFF
>TRBJ2-5|TRBV20-1|.|TRBD2
TGCAGTGGGGGGGGATCGTACCAAGAGACCCAGTACTTC
CSGGGSYQETQYF
>TRBJ1-4|TRBV20-1|.|.
TGCAGTGCAGGGGATCGGACTAATGAAAAACTGTTTTTT
CSAGDRTNEKLFF
>TRBJ1-3|TRBV28|few|.
TGTGCCAGCAGTCCCGCCGGGACGGCCATTCCTGGAAACACCATATATTTT
CASSPAGTAIPGNTIYF
>TRBJ2-7|TRBV27|.|TRBD2
TGTGCCAGCAGTTTATCGACTAGCCACATCGAGCAGTACTTC
CASSLSTSHIEQYF
>TRBJ2-1|TRBV20-1|many|.
TGCAGTCAGATAGCCCACAGCTCCTACAATGAGCAGTTCTTC
CSQIAHSSYNEQFF
>TRBJ2-1|TRBV20-1|many|TRBD2
TGCAGTGCTAGAGATTTCGGGAGTACTAGCGGGGGTGGAAATGAGCAGTTCTTC
CSARDFGSTSGGGNEQFF
>TRBJ2-1|TRBV11-2|.|TRBD2
TGTGCCAGCACCCCCGCTGGACTAGCGGCCTACAATGAGCAGTTCTTC
CASTPAGLAAYNEQFF
>TRBJ2-1|TRBV20-1|few|TRBD2
TGCAGTACCCGAGGGACTAGCGGGAGCGGTGAGCAGTTCTTC
CSTRGTSGSGEQFF
>TRBJ2-7|TRBV28|.|.
TGTGCCAGCACCTTAGGGAGGACAGTCTACGAGCAGTACTTC
CASTLGRTVYEQYF
>TRBJ2-3|TRBV29-1|.|TRBD2
TGCAGCGTTGTGGGGGACCCAGGCGGGAGTACGCAGTATTTT
CSVVGDPGGSTQYF
>TRBJ2-4|TRBV19|.|TRBD2
TGTGCCAGTAGTCTTCGACTAGCGGGGACTCGTGGGGCCAAAAACATTCAGTACTTC
CASSLRLAGTRGAKNIQYF
>TRBJ1-4|TRBV7-2|few|TRBD1
TGTGCCAGCAGCCTAAGAACCGGGACAGGGAATGAAAAACTGTTTTTT
CASSLRTGTGNEKLFF
>TRBJ2-1|TRBV23-1|many|TRBD2
TGCGCCAGCAGCCCTACACCGGGACTAGCGGGAGGGCCCGCCTACAATGAGCAGTTCTTC
CASSPTPGLAGGPAYNEQFF
>TRBJ2-7|TRBV29-1|few|.
TGCAGCGTTGGTATGTCAGCGTCCTACGAGCAGTACTTC
CSVGMSASYEQYF
>TRBJ1-5|TRBV6-2/TRBV6-3|many|TRBD1
TGTGCCAGCAGTATCCGACCGGGACAGGGTGATAGCAATCAGCCCCAGCATTTT
CASSIRPGQGDSNQPQHF
>TRBJ2-6|TRBV5-4|.|.
TGTGCCAGCAGGCCAGATCGGTCTGGGGCCAACGTCCTGACTTTC
CASRPDRSGANVLTF
>TRBJ1-2|TRBV14|many|.
TGTGCCAGCAGCCAAACTCCAGGAGTTAACTATGGCTACACCTTC
CASSQTPGVNYGYTF
>TRBJ1-4|TRBV5-4|many|.
TGTGCCAGCAGCCTTGGGGACCCAAATGAAAAACTGTTTTTT
CASSLGDPNEKLFF
>TRBJ1-5|TRBV28|few|.
TGTGCCAGCAGTTTGACAGTGGCGGAGGGGCCCCAGCATTTT
CASSLTVAEGPQHF
>TRBJ2-5|TRBV6-1|many|TRBD1
TGTGCCAGCAGTGCCACCCAGGGGGCAGGGGAGACCCAGTACTTC
CASSATQGAGETQYF
>TRBJ1-1|TRBV6-6|many|.
TGTGCCAGCAGCCCTTATATCTCCCCGTCTGAAGCTTTCTTT
CASSPYISPSEAFF
>TRBJ2-3|TRBV7-9|.|.
TGTGCCAGCAGCTTAGACGGTTTCACAGATACGCAGTATTTT
CASSLDGFTDTQYF
>TRBJ2-1|TRBV19|many|.
TGTGCCAGTAGTATAGAACAGAGGGATAGGTACAATGAGCAGTTCTTC
CASSIEQRDRYNEQFF
>TRBJ1-5|TRBV6-5|.|TRBD1
TGTGCCAGCACCGTGGACAGGAATAGCAATCAGCCCCAGCATTTT
CASTVDRNSNQPQHF
>TRBJ2-5|TRBV20-1|few|.
TGCAGTGCTAGTATCGGCAGCCAAGAGACCCAGTACTTC
CSASIGSQETQYF
>TRBJ2-3|TRBV7-2|many|TRBD2
TGTGCCAGCAGCTTACCCCTTAATGGGCCTAGCGGGAGGACTGATACGCAGTATTTT
CASSLPLNGPSGRTDTQYF
>TRBJ2-2|TRBV12-3/TRBV12-4|.|.
TGTGCCAGCAGTTTTTATTCGGGGGAGCTGTTTTTT
CASSFYSGELFF
>TRBJ2-2|TRBV28|few|TRBD1
TGTGCCAGCAGTCGGGACAGGTCGGACACCGGGGAGCTGTTTTTT
CASSRDRSDTGELFF
>TRBJ2-7|TRBV6-1|many|TRBD1
TGTGCCAGCGGGACAGACTCCTACGAGCAGTACTTC
CASGTDSYEQYF
>TRBJ2-2|TRBV5-4|.|.
TGTGCCAGCAGCTTGGCAGGGTGGACAGTTCAGGAGCTGTTTTTT
CASSLAGWTVQELFF
>TRBJ2-1|TRBV10-3|.|.
TGTGCCATCAGTGGGGCTCGACAGATCTCCTACAATGAGCAGTTCTTC
CAISGARQISYNEQFF
>TRBJ2-1|TRBV11-1|many|TRBD1
TGTGCCAGCAGCCCCCGACAGGGCCCTTTTTCCTACAATGAGCAGTTCTTC
CASSPRQGPFSYNEQFF
>TRBJ1-1|TRBV7-2|many|TRBD1
TGTGCCAGCAGCTTAGGGCCCGGGACAGGGGTTGAAGCTTTCTTT
CASSLGPGTGVEAFF
>TRBJ2-1|TRBV5-4|.|.
TGTGCCAGCAGCTTGAGGATACAGGGTAATACGAAGTTCTTC
CASSLRIQGNTKFF
>TRBJ1-2|TRBV4-1|.|.
TGCGCCAGCAGCCAAGAAGCAGGGTTTCTACGTTATGGCTACACCTTC
CASSQEAGFLRYGYTF
>TRBJ2-7|TRBV7-9|many|TRBD1
TGTGCCAGCAGCCCACCCCGTGGGCCCGACAGGGCCTACGAGCAGTACTTC
CASSPPRGPDRAYEQYF
>TRBJ2-3|TRBV24-1|many|.
TGTGCCACCAGCGCGGCCTTCACAGATACGCAGTATTTT
CATSAAFTDTQYF
>TRBJ2-7|TRBV5-1|many|TRBD2
TGCGCCAGCAGTCAGACTAGCGGGTCCATTCTCTACGAGCAGTACTTC
CASSQTSGSILYEQYF
>TRBJ2-5|TRBV7-9|many|TRBD1
TGTGCCAGCAGCGGGGACAGAAGAGAGACCCAGTACTTC
CASSGDRRETQYF
>TRBJ1-5|TRBV6-6|.|.
TGTGCCAGCACGGGGGGATGGAATCAGCCCCAGCATTTT
CASTGGWNQPQHF
>TRBJ1-6|TRBV28|.|TRBD1
TGTGCCAGCAGTCCACCCTCCGGGACAGGGGGCGCTAATTCACCCCTCCACTTT
CASSPPSGTGGANSPLHF
>TRBJ1-4|TRBV7-2|few|TRBD1
TGTGCCAGCAGCCCCCGGACAGGATCAACTAATGAAAAACTGTTTTTT
CASSPRTGSTNEKLFF
>TRBJ1-6|TRBV12-3/TRBV12-4|few|TRBD1
TGTGCCAGCAGTCGCGGACAGGGTGGATCACCCCTCCACTTT
CASSRGQGGSPLHF
>TRBJ2-3|TRBV6-6|.|.
TGTGCCAGCAGAACACACGGGCGCCTTCCCACAGATACGCAGTATTTT
CASRTHGRLPTDTQYF
>TRBJ2-1|TRBV28|.|TRBD1
TGTGCCAGCAGCCGTAACAGGGGGCAATACAATGAGCAGTTCTTC
CASSRNRGQYNEQFF
>TRBJ2-1|TRBV4-2|few|TRBD2
TGTGCCAGCAGCCAAGATACCCAACTAGCGGGGGGGCGCAATGAGCAGTTCTTC
CASSQDTQLAGGRNEQFF
>TRBJ2-5|TRBV7-8|many|.
TGTGCCAGCAGCTCCTTCGGGGGATCGGCGGCGACCCAGTACTTC
CASSSFGGSAATQYF
>TRBJ1-5|TRBV4-1|many|.
TGCGCCAGCAGCGCAGACAGGCGGAGCAATCAGCCCCAGCATTTT
CASSADRRSNQPQHF
>TRBJ1-1|TRBV29-1|few|.
TGCAGCGTTGAAGACAGGGGACGGAACACTGAAGCTTTCTTT
CSVEDRGRNTEAFF
>TRBJ2-3|TRBV6-5|few|TRBD2
TGTGCCAGCAGCCTCCCTAGCGGGGGCCTTTCTACGCAGTATTTT
CASSLPSGGLSTQYF
>TRBJ2-7|TRBV18|.|.
TGTGCCAGCTCAGCATCCCGCCCTCGGGACGAGCAGTACTTC
CASSASRPRDEQYF